This TCR beta chain was obtained from a study of Ad26.COV2.S vaccination and SARS-CoV-2 variants. Details on this clone: Its antigen is unidentified.

Method: immunoSEQ multiplex PCR; TCRdb's copy keeps in-frame clones and lacks some. Counted here are about 330,000 clones, about 90% occurring once; the ten biggest clones make up 5.5%. Germline CDR1 and CDR2: SNHLY and FYNNEI. The CDR3 has 11 amino acids. Trimming left V 6 bases short and J 2 bases short, with 4 bases between. Treatment in this sample: some 20 received Ad26.COV2.S at low or high dose, single or two shots; about 5 received placebo; per-sample allocation not given. Specimen acquisition occurred on day 63 following the initial vaccine or placebo injection. Findings and limits, study-wide: Substantial breadth was reportedly displayed by spike-specific CD8+ and CD4+ T cell responses after vaccination.

The input for sequencing was peripheral blood, taken in a trial of Ad26.COV2.S vaccine versus placebo. The sequence derives from a person aged 18 to 59 who received the Ad26.COV2.S COVID-19 vaccine or a placebo. J is TRBJ2-5 and V is TRBV2; no reliable D call. The CDR3 reads CASRLQETQYF. The CDR3 coding sequence is TGTGCCAGCAGACTTCAAGAGACCCAGTACTTC. Filled out from reference TRBV2 and TRBJ2-5, the complete variable domain reads EPEVTQTPSHQVTQMGQEVILRCVPISNHLYFYWYRQILGQKVEFLVSFYNNEISEKSEIFDDQFSVERPDGSNFTLKIRSTKLEDSAMYFCASRLQETQYFGPGTRLLVL.